This T cell receptor beta chain was recovered during a study of T-cell reconstitution after alpha-beta-depleted transplantation in children. Whole-study findings and limits: The origin of alpha-beta T cells about two months after transplant was reportedly several hundred expanded graft clones. By one year post-transplant, T-cell counts and diversity largely arose from T cells that were newly produced.

This clonotype was detected ten times or more. Its specificity is not known. V was cut by 4 bases and J by 0 bases, with 13 bases left in between. The CDR3 is made up of 16 amino acids. Per germline, CDR1 LNHDA and CDR2 SQIVND (reference sequence). Unique molecular identifiers were incorporated into the prepared TCRbeta library. TCRdb reanalysed the PCR reads using MiXCR and keeps one entry per CDR3 protein. The profile shows hundreds of thousands of distinct CDR3 sequences, 10% to 15% of them singletons. The sequencing used PBMCs, mostly from graft donor cells, collected 360 days after TCRalphabeta/CD19-depleted stem cell transplant. This chain joins TRBV19 and TRBJ2-1; the D gene could be TRBD1 or TRBD2 (5 bases each). The clonotype originates from a male patient younger than 18 who had a stem cell transplant for acute myeloid leukemia, so the T cells may come from the graft donor. The CDR3 bases are TGTGCCAGTAGTAAAAGGGACCCTAGCTCCTACAATGAGCAGTTCTTC. It codes for CASSKRDPSSYNEQFF.